The text below deals with one T cell receptor (beta chain). The specificity of this receptor is unknown. Base qualities are not provided; no much larger clone lies one nucleotide away. Other DNA sequences in this sample translate to the same CDR3. TCR CDR3 regions were amplified from genomic DNA by multiplex PCR using the deep immunoSEQ assay. Genomic DNA extracted from each cell subset was distributed evenly over all wells of several immunoSEQ 96-well plates, and each plate served as one replicate. For unsorted PBMC, about 0.3 ug genomic DNA, equal to 25,000 to 35,000 T cell genomes, was loaded into each replicate PCR. Ten immunoSEQ deep assay plates were used to sequence unsorted PBMC genomic DNA. Purified libraries were measured with a Qubit 3.0 fluorometer, size-checked on a Bioanalyzer 2100, and measured again with the KAPA Library Quantification kit. Every immunoSEQ 96-well plate was sequenced on a dedicated single-read 150-cycle Illumina NextSeq 550 flow cell. Under the source paper's analysis protocol: The immunoSEQ output contained only junctional sequences without quality scores, so filtering could not match that applied to full-length reads. Sequences were annotated with PyIR, a Python wrapper for IgBLAST v1.9, using IMGT germline references to assign V/J genes and CDR3. Any read was removed if the V/J assignment was weak (E-value above 1e-6), the CDR3 was missing, or the read contained stop codons, out-of-frame junctions, or ambiguous translated residues. V3J clonotypes were defined as sequences sharing an identical inferred V gene, J gene, and CDR3 amino acid sequence. Percentage overlap between repertoires was calculated by dividing the number of shared unique clonotypes by the size of the smaller repertoire. Repertoire richness was assessed with RTK rarefaction, the Chao1 estimator, and Recon v2.1 estimates of unobserved clonotypes. Held by TCRdb, this immuneACCESS table contains in-frame sequences only and omits some clones. Under half of the omission traces to an unresolved V gene where checked; the cause of the rest is unknown. V, J and clone size are taken as reported in that table, and D and trimming were inferred from the DNA itself. This sample is represented by 470,000 or so clones; 81% of them were singletons. The ten largest clones add up to about 13% of the sample.

This entry is derived from a study of shared clonotypes between healthy human individuals (dated by TCRdb to 2018 to 2021). Regarding the research as a whole: The cohort included a few men and a couple of women between 18 and 49 years of age. To estimate repertoire size and how much clonotypes are shared between individuals, the study performed deep sequencing of blood TCR repertoires from a few healthy adults. Different laboratories and diverse techniques were used to prepare libraries and sequence TCR repertoires, to increase sequencing depth and limit assay-specific biases. Each donor's leukapheresis produced roughly between roughly 0.85 and 9 billion PBMCs. Overall study results and their limits: Pairwise subsampling indicated that sequencing depth was expected to affect the degree of clonotype sharing among donors. The genetic and exposure-history diversity represented was limited by the small number of donors. Only blood was sampled, and tissue TCR repertoires likely differ from those in blood.

Donors were healthy HIV-negative adults with no recently reported acute infections or vaccinations. Every donor was a Caucasian adult residing in Nashville, Tennessee, USA. For unsorted samples, tens of millions of PBMCs were counted, and genomic DNA was extracted using the QIAamp DNA Blood Mini kit. After blood collection by leukapheresis, PBMCs were isolated using Ficoll-Histopaque density gradient centrifugation and then cryopreserved in the vapor phase of liquid nitrogen. The clonotype originates from a woman aged 40 to 55 in good health. Some clones in this sample may be carry-over from other donors' samples. The sample was PBMCs.

The CDR3 reads as follows: CASSIGSGANVLTF. The DNA sequence is as follows: TGTGCCAGTAGTATTGGGTCTGGGGCCAACGTCCTGACTTTC. The rearranged chain carries TRBV19 and TRBJ2-6; the D gene is unclear. The CDR3, cysteine through phenylalanine, is 14 amino acids long. Only the CDR3 DNA is retained, 42 bases long and in frame from the first base. V was cut back by 3 bases and J by 1 base, leaving a gap of 4 bases between them. CDR1 and CDR2, per the germline V gene (reference sequence), are LNHDA and SQIVND.